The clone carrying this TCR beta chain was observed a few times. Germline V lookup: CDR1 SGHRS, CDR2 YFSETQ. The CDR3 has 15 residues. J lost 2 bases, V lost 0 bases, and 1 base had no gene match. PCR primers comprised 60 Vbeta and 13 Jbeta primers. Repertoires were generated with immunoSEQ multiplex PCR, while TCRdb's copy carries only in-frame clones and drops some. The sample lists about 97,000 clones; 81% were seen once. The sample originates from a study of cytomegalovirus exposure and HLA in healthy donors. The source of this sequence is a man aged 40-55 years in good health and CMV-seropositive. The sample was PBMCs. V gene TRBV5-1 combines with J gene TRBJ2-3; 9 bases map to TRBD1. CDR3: CASSLGTGATDTQYF. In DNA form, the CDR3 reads TGCGCCAGCAGCTTGGGGACAGGGGCCACAGATACGCAGTATTTT.